Shown below are 27 T cell receptor beta chains from a single sample sequenced in a study of control samples from healthy donors and cancer patients. The assay was immunoSEQ multiplex PCR, and TCRdb's table has in-frame clones only and misses some. The table shows tens of thousands of clones, with approximately 84% occurring only once. The specimen was PBMCs. These receptors were collected from a woman between 50 and 59 years old with lung cancer.

This chain uses TRBV28 with TRBJ2-1; 11 nucleotides agree with TRBD2. Per the germline V gene, CDR1 is MDHEN and CDR2 is SYDVKM. The CDR3 runs 15 residues. V lost 6 bases to trimming and J lost 7 bases; unmatched junction nucleotides: 8. CDR3 sequence: CASSHRVAGGNEQFF. CDR3 bases: TGTGCCAGCAGCCACCGGGTAGCGGGGGGGAATGAGCAGTTCTTC.

The chain has TRBV28 and TRBJ1-6, with D perhaps TRBD1 (5 bases). CDR1 and CDR2 (germline): MDHEN, SYDVKM. The ends were cut back, 7 bases at V and 8 bases at J, with 12 bases in the middle. There are 13 residues in the CDR3. The CDR3: CASNGGGDSPLHF. The CDR3 DNA reads TGTGCCAGCAATGGGGGAGGGGATTCACCCCTCCACTTT. Full variable domain (missing parts from reference TRBV28 and TRBJ1-6): DVKVTQSSRYLVKRTGEKVFLECVQDMDHENMFWYRQDPGLGLRLIYFSYDVKMKEKGDIPEGYSVSREKKERFSLILESASTNQTSMYLCASNGGGDSPLHFGNGTRLTVT.

The genes are TRBV6-5 and TRBJ1-1, with TRBD1 matching over 8 bases. Per germline, CDR1 MNHEY and CDR2 SVGAGI. This CDR3 comprises 12 residues. Trimming at V came to 11 bases and at J to 6 bases, leaving 8 bases not matched to a gene. In DNA, the CDR3 is TGTGCCGGGAAGGACAGGGCTTCTGAAGCTTTCTTT. This codes for CAGKDRASEAFF.

V and J are TRBV7-2 and TRBJ1-1; 9 positions match TRBD1. CDR1 SGHTA and CDR2 FQGNSA come from the germline V gene. V dropped 5 bases and J dropped 6; count of bases not matched to a gene: 4. The CDR3 sequence is 13 residues long. CDR3 sequence reads: CASSPQGASEAFF. The CDR3 DNA reads TGTGCCAGCAGCCCACAGGGGGCGTCTGAAGCTTTCTTT.

The chain couples TRBV3-1 (or the pseudogene TRBV3-2) to TRBJ1-2, with D possibly being TRBD1 (5 bases). Deletions cut 1 base from V and 2 bases from J, with 14 bases between. The V gene's germline CDR1 is LGHDT and CDR2 YNNKEL (reference sequence). This CDR3 comprises 16 residues. The CDR3 bases are TGTGCCAGCAGCCAAGTGGTAGGGGAGAAAAACTATGGCTACACCTTC. Its protein is CASSQVVGEKNYGYTF.

The chain recombines TRBV27 with TRBJ2-2; 11 positions match TRBD2. Trimming took 2 bases from V and 5 from J; bases not matched to a gene: 7. Germline values: CDR1 MNHEY, CDR2 SMNVEV (reference sequence). The CDR3 sequence is 17 residues long. In DNA, the CDR3 is TGTGCCAGCAGTTTACCCCGACTAGCGGGGAGAACCGGGGAGCTGTTTTTT. Translated: CASSLPRLAGRTGELFF.

This clone was seen once. The J gene is TRBJ2-6, the V gene TRBV28, with TRBD1 matching 8 bases. Germline loops: CDR1 MDHEN, CDR2 SYDVKM. V trimming: 3 bases; J trimming: 0 bases; junction bases outside the gene matches: 7. CDR3 size: 18 residues. This CDR3 is CASSFWGQDSSGANVLTF. The CDR3 nucleotides read TGTGCCAGCAGTTTTTGGGGACAGGATAGCTCTGGGGCCAACGTCCTGACTTTC.

The chain recombines TRBV27 with TRBJ1-5; possible D gene TRBD1, 6 bases. The V and J ends lost 2 bases and 0 bases respectively, with 11 bases between them. This CDR3 has 16 residues. Germline CDR1 is MNHEY and CDR2 is SMNVEV (reference sequence). The CDR3 DNA sequence: TGTGCCAGCAGTTTAAGTGGCAGGGGTAGCAATCAGCCCCAGCATTTT. Amino acids: CASSLSGRGSNQPQHF.

The rearrangement links TRBV7-2 to TRBJ2-2; D unclear. The CDR3 contains 13 residues. CDR1 and CDR2 (germline): SGHTA, FQGNSA. The V gene lost 7 bases and the J gene lost 13 bases, with 19 bases spanning the gap. This CDR3 is CASTSPVGSWLFF. The CDR3 DNA sequence: TGTGCCAGCACCTCCCCGGTTGGCTCTTGGCTGTTTTTT.

The CDR3 nucleotides are TGTGCCAGCAGCTTAACGGCTAGCAATGAGCAGTTCTTC. It codes for CASSLTASNEQFF. This chain connects TRBV7-3 to TRBJ2-1, with D unclear. Looked up from germline, CDR1 is SGHTA and CDR2 is FQGTGA. The CDR3 has 13 amino acids. Deletions cut 0 bases from V and 6 bases from J, with 6 bases between.

The chain combines TRBV10-1 with TRBJ2-5; 14 bases fit TRBD2. Germline values: CDR1 WNHNN, CDR2 SYGVQD (reference sequence). The CDR3 covers 16 residues. Trimming at V came to 6 bases and at J to 2 bases, leaving 5 bases not matched to a gene. CDR3 sequence: CASRTWTSGGQETQYF. The DNA for the CDR3 is TGCGCCAGCAGAACCTGGACTAGCGGGGGGCAAGAGACCCAGTACTTC.

The rearrangement links TRBV5-4 to TRBJ2-5; no firm D call. Looked up from germline, CDR1 is SGHNT and CDR2 is YYREEE (reference sequence). With 0 bases removed from V and 3 bases from J, the gap between germline ends came to 12 bases. The CDR3 totals 15 residues. Here the CDR3 reads CASSLEGRTEETQYF. The DNA of the CDR3 is TGTGCCAGCAGCTTGGAAGGAAGGACGGAAGAGACCCAGTACTTC.

The genes are TRBV7-8 and TRBJ2-4; maybe TRBD1 (6 bases). In germline, CDR1 is SGHVS, CDR2 FQNEAQ. The CDR3 consists of 16 residues. V shed 5 bases and J shed 9 bases, with 23 bases lying between them. The CDR3 bases are TGTGCCAGCAGCGAAGGGACACTTTCTGTTGGGGGCATTCAGTACTTC. Its protein product is CASSEGTLSVGGIQYF.

The genes are TRBV24-1 and TRBJ2-5; 12 bases are a match to TRBD1. This CDR3 is built from 14 residues. Germline CDR1 and CDR2: KGHDR and SFDVKD. V lost 7 bases to trimming and J lost 5 bases; unmatched junction nucleotides: 4. This chain's CDR3 is CATSGTGGRETQYF. Written as DNA, the CDR3 is TGTGCCACCAGCGGGACAGGGGGCCGGGAGACCCAGTACTTC.

The gene calls are TRBV7-2 and TRBJ1-1; D is ambiguous. This CDR3 comprises 14 residues. The germline V gene has CDR1 SGHTA and CDR2 FQGNSA. Trimming took 5 bases from V and 1 from J, leaving 11 bases between them. In nucleotides, the CDR3 is TGTGCCAGCAGCCCCCAGGTGGGGAACACTGAAGCTTTCTTT. Protein product: CASSPQVGNTEAFF.

The chain has TRBV19 and TRBJ1-2; the D gene is possibly TRBD1 (6 bases). The CDR3 extends over 15 amino acids. V lost 0 bases, J lost 4 bases, and 12 bases lay in between. Per the germline V gene, CDR1 is LNHDA and CDR2 is SQIVND (reference sequence). In DNA form, the CDR3 reads TGTGCCAGTAGTATAGATCACCAGGGGACCTATGGCTACACCTTC. Amino acid sequence: CASSIDHQGTYGYTF.

The J gene is TRBJ2-1, the V gene TRBV7-2; tentative D call: TRBD2 (5 bases). The CDR3 loop spans 13 amino acids. CDR1 and CDR2 from the germline V gene are SGHTA and FQGNSA. Trimming stripped 6 bases from V and 9 bases from J, with 15 bases between. This chain's CDR3 is CASSTRGVSEQFF. The DNA for the CDR3 is TGTGCCAGCAGTACTCGGGGAGTCAGTGAGCAGTTCTTC.

This clone was found once. J is TRBJ2-7 and V is TRBV5-1, with D possibly called TRBD1 or TRBD2 (5 bases each). V lost 3 bases, J lost 0 bases, and 10 bases lay in between. The CDR3 has 14 amino acids. CDR1 and CDR2 (germline): SGHRS, YFSETQ. CDR3 sequence (DNA): TGCGCCAGCAGCTCTTCGGGACCCTCCTACGAGCAGTACTTC. Amino acids: CASSSSGPSYEQYF.

The V call is TRBV9, the J call TRBJ1-1; 8 bases agree with TRBD1. V lost 4 bases, J lost 4 bases, and 3 bases stayed unmatched. This CDR3 contains 13 residues. The germline CDR1 and CDR2 sequences are SGDLS and YYNGEE. CDR3 bases: TGTGCCAGCAGCTTGGGACAGGCCACTGAAGCTTTCTTT. It is translated as CASSLGQATEAFF. The full variable domain, completed using reference TRBV9 and TRBJ1-1, is DSGVTQTPKHLITATGQRVTLRCSPRSGDLSVYWYQQSLDQGLQFLIQYYNGEERAKGNILERFSAQQFPDLHSELNLSSLELGDSALYFCASSLGQATEAFFGQGTRLTVV.

The chain has TRBV9 and TRBJ1-1; D unresolved. This CDR3 is 13 amino acids long. The V end was cut by 3 bases, the J end by 0 bases, with 6 bases between. The germline V gene has CDR1 SGDLS and CDR2 YYNGEE. CDR3 sequence reads: CASSAGVNTEAFF. The CDR3 DNA follows: TGTGCCAGCAGCGCCGGGGTGAACACTGAAGCTTTCTTT.

This chain uses TRBV5-8 with TRBJ2-5, with D possibly TRBD1 on 6 matching bases. The CDR3 has 16 residues. CDR1 SGHTS and CDR2 YDEGEE come from the germline V gene. The V gene lost 5 bases and the J gene lost 3 bases, with 20 bases spanning the gap. CDR3 region: CASSRPDRDTEETQYF. CDR3 DNA: TGTGCCAGCAGTCGCCCTGACCGGGACACCGAAGAGACCCAGTACTTC.

This clone was counted a few times. The genes are TRBV9 and TRBJ1-1; D is perhaps TRBD1 (6 bases). CDR1 and CDR2 (germline): SGDLS, YYNGEE. The CDR3 has 14 residues. V was trimmed by 4 bases and J by 4 bases, leaving 14 bases between them. This chain's CDR3 is CASSPPGVLTEAFF. The CDR3 bases are TGTGCCAGCAGCCCCCCAGGGGTGCTCACTGAAGCTTTCTTT.

The chain carries TRBV19 and TRBJ1-2, with TRBD1 identical over 10 bases. Losses at the gene ends were 5 bases for V and 6 bases for J; bases not matched to a gene: 6. Germline loops: CDR1 LNHDA, CDR2 SQIVND (reference sequence). The CDR3 is made up of 14 amino acids. The CDR3 is CASSPGQGVHGYTF. The CDR3 DNA is TGTGCCAGTAGTCCAGGACAGGGGGTCCATGGCTACACCTTC. The whole variable domain, remainder taken from reference TRBV19 and TRBJ1-2, is DGGITQSPKYLFRKEGQNVTLSCEQNLNHDAMYWYRQDPGQGLRLIYYSQIVNDFQKGDIAEGYSVSREKKESFPLTVTSAQKNPTAFYLCASSPGQGVHGYTFGSGTRLTVV.

V usage is TRBV27 and J usage is TRBJ2-4, with TRBD1 identical over 9 bases. The CDR3 extends over 15 amino acids. From germline, CDR1 is MNHEY and CDR2 SMNVEV (reference sequence). The junction had 4 bases not matched to a gene; V was cut back by 1 base and J by 6 bases. CDR3 in amino acids: CASSLLQGAGNIQYF. In DNA, the CDR3 is TGTGCCAGCAGTTTATTACAGGGGGCGGGAAACATTCAGTACTTC.

V is TRBV7-2 and J is TRBJ1-6, with TRBD1 identical over 7 bases. V lost 1 base to trimming and J lost 7 bases; unmatched junction nucleotides: 4. The CDR3 consists of 15 residues. Germline loops: CDR1 SGHTA, CDR2 FQGNSA. CDR3 nucleotide sequence: TGTGCCAGCAGCTTAGAGGGGGCCAACAATTCACCCCTCCACTTT. The encoded protein is CASSLEGANNSPLHF.

The V and J genes are TRBV27 and TRBJ1-1; 8 bases are a match to TRBD1. The V gene end was trimmed by 4 bases and the J gene end by 5 bases; junction bases not matched to a gene: 9. There are 15 residues in the CDR3. In germline, CDR1 is MNHEY, CDR2 SMNVEV (reference sequence). CDR3 nucleotide sequence: TGTGCCAGCAGTTCGACAGGGGATAGGAGAACTGAAGCTTTCTTT. This sequence encodes CASSSTGDRRTEAFF.

The chain joins TRBV19 to TRBJ1-1; 7 bases line up with TRBD1. Per the germline V gene, CDR1 is LNHDA and CDR2 is SQIVND (reference sequence). After removal of 10 bases from V and 0 bases from J, the junction contained 5 bases not matched to a gene. This CDR3 has 13 amino acids. For the CDR3, the DNA is TGTGCCACCAGGGGGAGCTTGAACACTGAAGCTTTCTTT. Its translation is CATRGSLNTEAFF. The full variable domain, its missing parts supplied by reference TRBV19 and TRBJ1-1, is DGGITQSPKYLFRKEGQNVTLSCEQNLNHDAMYWYRQDPGQGLRLIYYSQIVNDFQKGDIAEGYSVSREKKESFPLTVTSAQKNPTAFYLCATRGSLNTEAFFGQGTRLTVV.